This T cell receptor beta chain was documented in a study of blood T cell repertoires in COVID-19. Libraries were prepared by immunoSEQ multiplex PCR; TCRdb keeps only in-frame clonotypes and omits some of them. This repertoire shows about 270,000 clones, 84% found once; its top ten account for around 7.8%. The sequencing sample was made of peripheral blood. The clonotype was recovered from a human donor in a cohort sampled during active COVID-19.

As DNA, the CDR3 is TGTGCCAGCAGTTCCTTCACAGGGGGGAATTCACCCCTCCACTTT. Amino acids: CASSSFTGGNSPLHF. This chain uses TRBV6-2 or TRBV6-3 with TRBJ1-6; 8 bases map to TRBD1. CDR1 is MNHEY and CDR2 is SVGEGT in the germline V gene. The CDR3 length is 15 residues. Trimming removed 4 bases from V and 7 bases from J; junction bases left unmatched: 6.